This T cell receptor beta chain was profiled in a study of OX40 agonist ivuxolimab in advanced cancers. Overall study: Allowance was made for prior anti-PD-1, anti-PD-L1 or anti-CTLA-4 therapy, and roughly 40% had some.

Study-wide findings and caveats: Not determined was the antigen specificity of the expanded peripheral T cells.

Any history of autoimmune disease or systemic immunosuppression disqualified patients. Concerning this clone itself: As yet, its antigen is unknown.

Libraries were prepared by immunoSEQ multiplex PCR; TCRdb keeps only in-frame clonotypes and omits some of them. The table shows roughly 48,000 clones, with 85% to 90% occurring only once. Material: CD4+ or CD8+ T cells sorted from blood, obtained in a trial of the OX40 agonist ivuxolimab. The sequence derives from an adult with an advanced solid tumor such as melanoma, head and neck, liver or kidney cancer.

CDR3 loop: CASSLGRTGTEAFF. CDR3 nucleotide sequence: TGTGCCAGCAGCTTAGGCCGGACAGGAACTGAAGCTTTCTTT. This sequence joins TRBV7-8 and TRBJ1-1; TRBD1 matches 7 bases. CDR1 SGHVS and CDR2 FQNEAQ come from the germline V gene. The trim removed 1 base at V and 5 bases at J, leaving 4 bases unmatched. The CDR3 has 14 residues.